This T cell receptor beta chain was identified during a study of T cells in localized non-small cell lung cancer (TCRdb year 2020). In terms of the full investigation: The study examined T cell repertoires in roughly 240 patients with early-stage NSCLC and compared tumors with uninvolved tumor-adjacent lungs. The mean age of the NSCLC patients was roughly 70 years, with fewer than 150 men and over 100 women. All 240 or so NSCLC patients in the cohort were treatment-naive and had localized lung tumors that were resected. What the research found in general, with its limitations: Uninvolved tumor-adjacent lung showed the highest T cell clonality, higher than tumor, which suggests more focused antigenic responses in the uninvolved tumor-adjacent lung. Multi-region tumor sequencing was not performed, so intratumor heterogeneity could not be excluded. Because of the exploratory design, TCR variables were selected using unadjusted p-values without false-discovery rate correction. Longer overall survival was associated with higher blood T cell density, whereas shorter survival was associated with higher adjacent-lung clonality. A median of roughly 60 of the top 100 tumor clones turned up in the paired uninvolved adjacent lung, and 25 to 30 of those clones also ranked among the top 100 of that same adjacent lung.

The immunoSEQ Assay was used to sequence TCR beta CDR3 regions from DNA. The study's own analysis went as follows. To compute T cell density, TCR beta template counts were normalized to usable DNA, which was estimated by amplifying housekeeping genes. Using the preseqR package, richness was estimated by extrapolating to 120,000 templates for tissue samples and 400,000 templates for PBMC samples. Clonality was taken to be one minus Pielou's evenness. Tissue-enriched TCRs were identified through differential abundance testing performed on productive amino-acid clonotypes, with a minimum total count of 5 and an alpha of 0.1. The Jaccard Index and the Morisita Overlap Index were used to measure repertoire overlap between compartments. TCR beta CDR3s were clustered by GLIPH together with public tetramer-defined viral CDR3s, and at least three viral sequences plus V-gene enrichment were required for viral motifs. This is the immuneACCESS table as TCRdb keeps it, with only in-frame sequences that have V and J called. A part of the clones is gone; compared with another copy, unresolved V genes explain less than half, and the rest is unexplained. V and J calls and clone size are as listed in that table; D and trimming were resolved from the DNA. For this sample the table gives 28,000 or so clones, of which about 91% were detected only once. Over 3.5% of the sample comes from the top ten.

About this clone itself: The antigen it recognizes is unknown. Per-base qualities were not stored, and no clone one base away is much larger.

At diagnosis, tumor, uninvolved tumor-adjacent lung and peripheral blood were collected and then preserved as a mix of FFPE and fresh-frozen material. Blood samples were analyzed as peripheral blood mononuclear cells for TCR repertoire profiling. The CDR3 numbers 12 residues from cysteine through phenylalanine. CDR3 DNA is the only sequence kept; it has 36 bases, read in frame from the first base. Trimming removed 5 bases from V and 3 bases from J, leaving 8 bases between the germline ends. From the germline V gene (reference sequence), CDR1 is GTSNPN and CDR2 is SVGIG. Rearrangement joined TRBV30 to TRBJ1-3, with the D gene not confidently named. The sequence was collected from a female donor older than 55 with stage II squamous cell lung carcinoma. The source material was peripheral blood, sampled before any cancer treatment. The CDR3 is CAWANGGNTIYF. The sequenced DNA: TGTGCCTGGGCTAACGGTGGAAACACCATATATTTT.